This T cell receptor (beta chain) was sequenced in a study of cytomegalovirus exposure and HLA in healthy donors. The CDR3 loop spans 14 amino acids. Germline lookup yields CDR1 SGHDT and CDR2 YYEEEE. The J segment lost 7 bases and the V segment lost 2 bases, leaving 8 bases of the junction unmatched. It was with 60 Vbeta and 13 Jbeta primers that the PCR ran. In the original workflow: A later analysis tallied roughly 77 million unique TCR beta chains, some 12 million of them shared. Produced via immunoSEQ multiplex PCR; TCRdb's table is partial and in-frame only. That table gives V, J and clone size, and the DNA gave D and trimming. The data contain around 69,000 clones, about 70% of them seen just once; the ten biggest clones take up 6% to 9.5%. Study outcomes and limitations: Among TCR beta chains of equal frequency, HLA-associated ones were more clonally expanded in a later analysis. Sequencing likely caused a cluster of highly shared sequence variants.

As regards this clone: No antigen is known for it.

The chain recombines TRBV5-6 with TRBJ1-1; 7 bases map to TRBD1. Sequenced sample: PBMCs. The clonotype comes from a man aged 40-49 years in good health and CMV-seropositive. CDR3 nucleotide sequence: TGTGCCAGCAGCTTCGGCAGGGGGTTGAGTGAAGCTTTCTTT. This gives the protein CASSFGRGLSEAFF.